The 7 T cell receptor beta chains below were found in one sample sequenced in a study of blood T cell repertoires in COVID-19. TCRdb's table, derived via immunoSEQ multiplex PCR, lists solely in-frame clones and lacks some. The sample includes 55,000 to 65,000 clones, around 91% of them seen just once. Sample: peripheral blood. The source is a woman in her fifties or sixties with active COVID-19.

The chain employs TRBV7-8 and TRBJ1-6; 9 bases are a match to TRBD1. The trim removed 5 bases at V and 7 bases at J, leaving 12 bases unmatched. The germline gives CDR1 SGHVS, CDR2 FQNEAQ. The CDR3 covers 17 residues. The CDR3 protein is CASSPRGGQGANSPLHF. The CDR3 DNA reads TGTGCCAGCAGCCCTAGGGGGGGACAGGGCGCGAATTCACCCCTCCACTTT.

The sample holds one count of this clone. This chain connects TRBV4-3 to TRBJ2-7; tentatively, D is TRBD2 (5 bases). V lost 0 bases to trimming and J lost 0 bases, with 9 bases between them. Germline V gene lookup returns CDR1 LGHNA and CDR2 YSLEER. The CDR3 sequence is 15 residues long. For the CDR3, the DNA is TGCGCCAGCAGCCAAGATTTAGGGAGCTCCTACGAGCAGTACTTC. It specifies CASSQDLGSSYEQYF.

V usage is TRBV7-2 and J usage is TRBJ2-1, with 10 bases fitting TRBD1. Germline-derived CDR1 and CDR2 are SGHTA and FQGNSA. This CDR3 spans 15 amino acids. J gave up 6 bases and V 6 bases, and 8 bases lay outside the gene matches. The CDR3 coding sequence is TGTGCCAGCAGACGCCCCGGGACAGGGGTCAATGAGCAGTTCTTC. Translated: CASRRPGTGVNEQFF.

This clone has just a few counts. DNA of the CDR3: TGTGCCAGCAGCTTGGGCCTCCAGGGGGGCTACACCTTC. Protein product: CASSLGLQGGYTF. This chain connects TRBV7-9 to TRBJ1-2; maybe TRBD1 (6 bases). The germline CDR1 and CDR2 sequences are SEHNR and FQNEAQ (reference sequence). This CDR3 spans 13 amino acids. With 3 bases removed from V and 8 bases from J, the gap between germline ends came to 13 bases.

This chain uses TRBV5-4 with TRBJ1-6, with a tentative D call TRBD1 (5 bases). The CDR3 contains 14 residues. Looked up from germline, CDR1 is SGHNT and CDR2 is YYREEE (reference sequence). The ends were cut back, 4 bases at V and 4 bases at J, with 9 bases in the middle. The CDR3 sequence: CASSGQGYNSPLHF. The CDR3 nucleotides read TGTGCCAGCAGCGGACAAGGATATAATTCACCCCTCCACTTT. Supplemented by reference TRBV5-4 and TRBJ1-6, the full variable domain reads ETGVTQSPTHLIKTRGQQVTLRCSSQSGHNTVSWYQQALGQGPQFIFQYYREEENGRGNFPPRFSGLQFPNYSSELNVNALELDDSALYLCASSGQGYNSPLHFGNGTRLTVT.

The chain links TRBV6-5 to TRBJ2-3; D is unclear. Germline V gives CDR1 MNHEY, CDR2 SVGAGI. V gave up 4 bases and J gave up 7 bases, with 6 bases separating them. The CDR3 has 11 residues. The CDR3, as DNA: TGTGCCAGCAGTTCTAGTAATACGCAGTATTTT. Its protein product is CASSSSNTQYF.

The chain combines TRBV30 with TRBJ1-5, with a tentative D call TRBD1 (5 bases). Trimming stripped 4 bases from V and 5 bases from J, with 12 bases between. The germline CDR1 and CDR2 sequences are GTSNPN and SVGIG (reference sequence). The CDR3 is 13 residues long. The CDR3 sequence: CAWNTGPDQPQHF. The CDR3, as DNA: TGTGCCTGGAATACAGGCCCGGATCAGCCCCAGCATTTT.